This T cell receptor (beta chain) came from a study of memory CD4+ T cells and cytomegalovirus serostatus. General observations from the study: Suggested: most of the CMV-linked TCR signature lies in CD4+ memory cells.

Single viable CD3+CD4+CD8-CD45RO+ cells were sorted as the memory CD4+ T cells. Clones were read by immunoSEQ multiplex PCR, and TCRdb kept only the in-frame ones, dropping some. This repertoire shows about 56,000 clones, 82% found once; its top ten account for over 0.35%. About this clone itself: Its target is unknown.

The CDR3 runs to 15 residues. The germline V and J ends were trimmed by 3 bases and 1 base, with 9 bases remaining between them. Germline values: CDR1 PRHDT, CDR2 FYEKMQ (reference sequence). Sample: memory CD4+ T cells from blood. This sequence was found in an adult in good health and CMV-seronegative. This chain connects TRBV13 to TRBJ2-2; a possible D gene is TRBD2 (5 bases). Here the CDR3 DNA reads TGTGCCAGCAGCTTTACCGGGAAGAACACCGGGGAGCTGTTTTTT. It translates to CASSFTGKNTGELFF.